This record concerns one T cell receptor (beta chain) sequence. Its antigen remains unidentified. The CDR3 length is 13 residues. Germline V gives CDR1 SEHNR, CDR2 FQNEAQ (reference sequence). The junction had 6 bases not matched to a gene; V was cut back by 8 bases and J by 3 bases. This specimen comes from a study of T-cell reconstitution after alpha-beta-depleted transplantation in children. Regarding the study as a whole: Several patients had high TCRbeta diversity at day 60; it came from surviving recipient T cells and thymic progenitors.

The TCRbeta library incorporated unique molecular identifiers. TCRdb reprocessed the PCR reads via MiXCR and lists one record per CDR3 protein. The sample has around 270,000 distinct CDR3 sequences; 10% are singletons. The specimen comprised PBMCs, sampled before TCRalphabeta/CD19-depleted stem cell transplant. This chain uses TRBV7-9 with TRBJ2-5, with 7 bases that match TRBD1. The receptor was derived from a boy in the first two years of life with acute myeloid leukemia, due to receive a stem cell transplant. Here the CDR3 reads CASVKGQKETQYF. Here the CDR3 DNA reads TGTGCCAGCGTAAAGGGACAGAAAGAGACCCAGTACTTC. Variable domain in full (rest from reference TRBV7-9 and TRBJ2-5): DTGVSQNPRHKITKRGQNVTFRCDPISEHNRLYWYRQTLGQGPEFLTYFQNEAQLEKSRLLSDRFSAERPKGSFSTLEIQRTEQGDSAMYLCASVKGQKETQYFGPGTRLLVL.